A single sample gave rise to the 2 T cell receptor beta chains below, sequenced in a study of sequential checkpoint blockade in melanoma. Treatment here: randomized to nivolumab then ipilimumab (arm A) or the reverse (arm B). Sequencing was performed with immunoSEQ multiplex PCR; in TCRdb, only in-frame clones are kept and a portion is missing. The repertoire holds 13,000 or so clones, with 82% as singletons. The sequences come from CD8+ T cells sorted from blood (inferred from file names), collected from a patient given nivolumab and ipilimumab in sequence. The receptors were gathered from a human donor with melanoma.

The chain employs TRBV29-1 and TRBJ2-1, with TRBD2 as a possible D gene (7 bases). V was cut by 3 bases and J by 4 bases, with 16 bases left in between. This CDR3 contains 15 residues. In germline, CDR1 is SQVTM, CDR2 ANQGSEA. CDR3: CSVDEGGATYNEQFF. Here the CDR3 DNA reads TGCAGCGTTGACGAGGGGGGGGCCACGTACAATGAGCAGTTCTTC.

In this sample, this clone turned up once. The chain has TRBV9 and TRBJ2-1, with unresolved D. Looked up from germline, CDR1 is SGDLS and CDR2 is YYNGEE. The CDR3 is 15 residues long. V dropped 5 bases and J dropped 0 bases, with 12 bases sitting between them. The CDR3 DNA sequence: TGTGCCAGCAGTGTCGGTCTCTACTCCTACAATGAGCAGTTCTTC. Amino acid sequence: CASSVGLYSYNEQFF.